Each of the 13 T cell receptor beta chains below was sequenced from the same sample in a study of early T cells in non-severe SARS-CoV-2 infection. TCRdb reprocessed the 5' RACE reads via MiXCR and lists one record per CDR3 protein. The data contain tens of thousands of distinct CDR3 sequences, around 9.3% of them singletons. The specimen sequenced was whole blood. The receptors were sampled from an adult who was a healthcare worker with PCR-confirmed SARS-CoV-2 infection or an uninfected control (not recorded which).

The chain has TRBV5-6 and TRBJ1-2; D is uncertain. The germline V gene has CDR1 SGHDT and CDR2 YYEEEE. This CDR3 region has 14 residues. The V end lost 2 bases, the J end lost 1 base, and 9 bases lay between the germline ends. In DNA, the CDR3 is TGTGCCAGCAGCTTCATGGGAATTAACTATGGCTACACCTTC. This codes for CASSFMGINYGYTF.

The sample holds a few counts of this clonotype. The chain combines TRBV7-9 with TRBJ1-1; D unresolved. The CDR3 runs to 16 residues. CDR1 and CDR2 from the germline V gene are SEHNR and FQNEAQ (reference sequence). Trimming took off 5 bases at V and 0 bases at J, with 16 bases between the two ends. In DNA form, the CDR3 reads TGTGCCAGCAGCCCCATCAGGAATATTGTGAACACTGAAGCTTTCTTT. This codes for CASSPIRNIVNTEAFF.

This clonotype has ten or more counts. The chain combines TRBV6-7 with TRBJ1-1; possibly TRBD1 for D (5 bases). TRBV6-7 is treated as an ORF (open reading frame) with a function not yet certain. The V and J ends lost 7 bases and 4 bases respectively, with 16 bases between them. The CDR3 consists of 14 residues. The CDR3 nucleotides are TGTGCCAGCACCGGAAAGGGACGTGGCACTGAAGCTTTCTTT. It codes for CASTGKGRGTEAFF.

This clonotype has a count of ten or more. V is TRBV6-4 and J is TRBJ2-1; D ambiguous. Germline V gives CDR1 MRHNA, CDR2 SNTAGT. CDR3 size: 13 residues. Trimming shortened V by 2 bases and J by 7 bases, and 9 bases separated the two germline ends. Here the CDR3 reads CASSDHGINEQFF. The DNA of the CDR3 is TGTGCCAGCAGTGACCACGGAATTAATGAGCAGTTCTTC.

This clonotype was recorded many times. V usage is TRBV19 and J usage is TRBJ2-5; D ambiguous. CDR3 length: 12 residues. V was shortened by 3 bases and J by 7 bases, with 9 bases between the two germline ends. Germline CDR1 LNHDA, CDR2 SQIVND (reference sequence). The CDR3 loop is CASSMAPGTQYF. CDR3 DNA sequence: TGTGCCAGTAGTATGGCTCCCGGGACCCAGTACTTC.

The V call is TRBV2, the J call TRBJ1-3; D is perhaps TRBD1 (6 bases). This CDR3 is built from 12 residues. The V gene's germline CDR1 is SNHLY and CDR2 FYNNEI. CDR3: CGGGGTGNTIYF. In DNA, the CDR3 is TGTGGCGGAGGGGGAACTGGAAACACCATATATTTT.

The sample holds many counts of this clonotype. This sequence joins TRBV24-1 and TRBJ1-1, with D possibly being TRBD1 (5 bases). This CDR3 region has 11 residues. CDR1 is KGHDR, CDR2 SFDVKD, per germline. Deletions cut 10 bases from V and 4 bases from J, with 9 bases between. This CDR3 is CATGGGTEAFF. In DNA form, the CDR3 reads TGTGCCACTGGGGGGGGCACTGAAGCTTTCTTT.

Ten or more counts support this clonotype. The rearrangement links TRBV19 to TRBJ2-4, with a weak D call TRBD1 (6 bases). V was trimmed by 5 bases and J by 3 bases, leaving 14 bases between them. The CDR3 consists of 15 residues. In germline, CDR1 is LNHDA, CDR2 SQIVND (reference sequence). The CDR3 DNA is TGTGCCAGTAGTCCACCCCCGGGACACAAAAACATTCAGTACTTC. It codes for CASSPPPGHKNIQYF.

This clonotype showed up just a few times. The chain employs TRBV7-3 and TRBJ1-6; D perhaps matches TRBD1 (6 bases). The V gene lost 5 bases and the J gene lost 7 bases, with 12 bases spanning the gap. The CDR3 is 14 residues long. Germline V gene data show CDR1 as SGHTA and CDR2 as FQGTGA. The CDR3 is CASSADRINSPLHF. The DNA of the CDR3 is TGTGCCAGCAGCGCCGACAGGATCAATTCACCCCTCCACTTT.

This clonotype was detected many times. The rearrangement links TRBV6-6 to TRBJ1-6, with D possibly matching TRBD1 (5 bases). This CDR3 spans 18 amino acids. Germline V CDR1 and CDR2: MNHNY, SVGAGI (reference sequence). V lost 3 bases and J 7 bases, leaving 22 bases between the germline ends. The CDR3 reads CASSYYIGASRGNSPLHF. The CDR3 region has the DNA TGTGCCAGCAGTTATTATATCGGGGCTTCAAGAGGGAATTCACCCCTCCACTTT.

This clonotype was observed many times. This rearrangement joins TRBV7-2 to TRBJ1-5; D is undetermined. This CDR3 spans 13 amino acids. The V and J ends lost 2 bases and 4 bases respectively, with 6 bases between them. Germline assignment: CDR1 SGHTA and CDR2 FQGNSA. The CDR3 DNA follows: TGTGCCAGCAGCTTAACCTTAAATCAGCCCCAGCATTTT. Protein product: CASSLTLNQPQHF.

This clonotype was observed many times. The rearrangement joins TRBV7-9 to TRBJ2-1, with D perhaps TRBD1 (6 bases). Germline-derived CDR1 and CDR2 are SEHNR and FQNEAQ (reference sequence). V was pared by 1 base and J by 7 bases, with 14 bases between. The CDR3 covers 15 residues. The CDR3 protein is CASSLDLGGWNEQFF. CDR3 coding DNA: TGTGCCAGCAGCTTAGACTTAGGGGGATGGAATGAGCAGTTCTTC. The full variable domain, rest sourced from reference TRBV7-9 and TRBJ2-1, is DTGVSQNPRHKITKRGQNVTFRCDPISEHNRLYWYRQTLGQGPEFLTYFQNEAQLEKSRLLSDRFSAERPKGSFSTLEIQRTEQGDSAMYLCASSLDLGGWNEQFFGPGTRLTVL.

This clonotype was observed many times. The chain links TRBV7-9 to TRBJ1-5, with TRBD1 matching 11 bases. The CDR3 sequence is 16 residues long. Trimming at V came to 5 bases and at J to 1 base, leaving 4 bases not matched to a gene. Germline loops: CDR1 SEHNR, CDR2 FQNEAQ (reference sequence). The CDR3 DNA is TGTGCCAGCAGCCCCGGACAGGGGGCAAGCAATCAGCCCCAGCATTTT. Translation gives CASSPGQGASNQPQHF.